Shown below are 11 T cell receptor beta chains from a single sample sequenced in a study of spatial heterogeneity in lung cancer. Time point reported: sample taken at primary tumor resection. Via MiXCR, TCRdb re-called the 5' RACE reads, giving one row per CDR3 protein. The sample carries about 61,000 distinct CDR3 sequences, about 5.9% recorded once. Sequenced material: PBMCs, taken at surgery. The receptors shown here come from a female donor with early-stage non-small cell lung cancer.

Only a few counts were recorded for this clonotype. This chain joins TRBV7-8 and TRBJ2-1; 9 nucleotides line up with TRBD1. Trimming took 4 bases from V and 10 from J; bases not matched to a gene: 5. CDR3 length: 13 residues. The germline V gene encodes CDR1 SGHVS and CDR2 FQNEAQ. The CDR3 nucleotides read TGTGCCAGCAGCTGGGACAGGGATAGGGAGCAGTTCTTC. Its translation: CASSWDRDREQFF.

The chain joins TRBV7-9 to TRBJ1-2, with 8 bases identical to TRBD1. This CDR3 spans 15 amino acids. Germline V lookup: CDR1 SEHNR, CDR2 FQNEAQ (reference sequence). Losses at the gene ends were 4 bases for V and 0 bases for J; bases not matched to a gene: 4. This CDR3 reads CASSSDRDTNYGYTF. CDR3 nucleotides: TGTGCCAGCAGCTCGGACAGGGATACTAACTATGGCTACACCTTC.

The gene calls are TRBV7-3 and TRBJ2-1, with 9 bases that match TRBD2. J gave up 9 bases and V 1 base, and 7 bases lay outside the gene matches. The germline V gene has CDR1 SGHTA and CDR2 FQGTGA. The CDR3 has 15 amino acids. CDR3 nucleotide sequence: TGTGCCAGCAGCTTAAGTAGCGGGAGCGGTAGTGAGCAGTTCTTC. Protein product: CASSLSSGSGSEQFF.

This clonotype has a count of ten or more. The CDR3 coding sequence is TGTGCCAGCAGCCAGTACCAAGAGACCCAGTACTTC. It encodes CASSQYQETQYF. The chain links TRBV7-9 to TRBJ2-5; no definite D call. The CDR3 extends over 12 amino acids. Germline V gives CDR1 SEHNR, CDR2 FQNEAQ (reference sequence). The V end was cut by 5 bases, the J end by 0 bases, with 4 bases between.

This sequence joins TRBV7-2 and TRBJ1-5; the D is unclear. V was cut by 2 bases and J by 5 bases, with 13 bases left in between. Per the germline V gene, CDR1 is SGHTA and CDR2 is FQGNSA. The CDR3 sequence is 15 residues long. As DNA, the CDR3 is TGTGCCAGCAGCTTAAGGCCCTTCCCAGATCAGCCCCAGCATTTT. As protein: CASSLRPFPDQPQHF.

In its sample, this clonotype was seen a few times. The chain is built from TRBV12-3 or TRBV12-4 and TRBJ1-4, with D perhaps TRBD1 (6 bases). This CDR3 comprises 13 residues. V was trimmed by 6 bases and J by 4 bases, leaving 9 bases between them. Written as DNA, the CDR3 is TGTGCCAGCAGGCAGGGGTTTAATGAAAAACTGTTTTTT. This gives the protein CASRQGFNEKLFF.

The gene calls are TRBV28 and TRBJ1-5; TRBD1 agrees at 7 bases. CDR3 length: 14 amino acids. CDR1 MDHEN and CDR2 SYDVKM come from the germline V gene. Unmatched junction bases numbered 9, after V lost 7 bases and J lost 6 bases. CDR3 nucleotide sequence: TGTGCCAGCAACTCCGGGACAGCCGCTCAGCCCCAGCATTTT. As protein: CASNSGTAAQPQHF.

This clonotype was seen only a few times. The V and J genes are TRBV15 and TRBJ2-4; perhaps TRBD1 as D (5 bases). Looked up from germline, CDR1 is LNHNV and CDR2 is YYDKDF (reference sequence). The CDR3 totals 12 residues. Trimming pared 9 bases from V and 7 bases from J, leaving 13 bases between. This chain's CDR3 is CATQGNGNIQYF. CDR3 coding DNA: TGTGCCACGCAGGGTAATGGGAACATTCAGTACTTC.

This clonotype was seen ten or more times. The rearrangement uses TRBV9 and TRBJ2-3; 7 nucleotides agree with TRBD2. The V and J ends lost 7 bases and 8 bases, in that order; junction bases with no gene match: 7. Germline values: CDR1 SGDLS, CDR2 YYNGEE. The CDR3 runs 12 residues. This chain's CDR3 is CASRGGGGTQYF. In nucleotides, the CDR3 is TGTGCCAGCCGGGGAGGCGGGGGTACGCAGTATTTT.

This sequence joins TRBV6-5 and TRBJ1-3; no firm D call. The V end lost 2 bases, the J end lost 4 bases, and 15 bases lay between the germline ends. Germline V gives CDR1 MNHEY, CDR2 SVGAGI. The CDR3 runs to 16 residues. The DNA of the CDR3 is TGTGCCAGCAGTTACCTCGATTGGGGTTCGGGAAACACCATATATTTT. Amino acids: CASSYLDWGSGNTIYF.

This clonotype has a handful of counts. The chain uses TRBV2 and TRBJ1-5; D gene unclear. Germline CDR1 SNHLY, CDR2 FYNNEI. V lost 7 bases, J lost 6 bases, and 19 bases lay in between. CDR3 length equals 15 residues. CDR3 amino acids: CASNSLGILGQPQHF. In nucleotides, the CDR3 is TGTGCCAGCAACAGTTTAGGGATTTTAGGTCAGCCCCAGCATTTT.